The 17 T cell receptor beta chains given below trace back to one sample, sequenced in a study of T cells in Graves' hyperthyroidism and ophthalmopathy. Amplification targeted TCR beta CDR3 regions from RNA transcripts. First-round RT-PCR of the TCR CDR3 relied on the HTBI primer set. TCRdb passed the multiplex PCR reads through MiXCR, listing each CDR3 protein once. The sample holds around 600,000 distinct CDR3 sequences, over 40% seen once. Specimen: peripheral blood or thyroid tissue (not recorded which). These TCRs come from an adult man with Graves' disease, either hyperthyroidism or ophthalmopathy (not recorded which).

CDR3 region: CASSLKNRDRVHGYTF. CDR3 DNA sequence: TGTGCCAGCAGCTTAAAAAACCGGGACAGGGTTCATGGCTACACCTTC. The V call is TRBV11-2, the J call TRBJ1-2; 9 nucleotides match TRBD1. The CDR3 extends over 16 amino acids. The V gene's germline CDR1 is SGHAT and CDR2 FQNNGV. The junction had 10 bases not matched to a gene; V was cut back by 2 bases and J by 6 bases. Drawing the rest from reference TRBV11-2 and TRBJ1-2, the complete variable domain is EAGVAQSPRYKIIEKRQSVAFWCNPISGHATLYWYQQILGQGPKLLIQFQNNGVVDDSQLPKDRFSAERLKGVDSTLKIQPAKLEDSAVYLCASSLKNRDRVHGYTFGSGTRLTVV.

This clonotype was seen only a few times. The J gene is TRBJ2-5, the V gene TRBV14, with D perhaps matching TRBD1 (6 bases). The germline gives CDR1 SGHDN, CDR2 FVKESK. The CDR3 is 15 residues long. V gave up 5 bases and J gave up 5 bases, with 18 bases separating them. The CDR3 loop reads CASSFDRRSAETQYF. As DNA, the CDR3 is TGTGCCAGCAGCTTCGACAGGCGGTCAGCGGAGACCCAGTACTTC.

This clonotype was recorded at least ten times. The chain couples TRBV10-3 to TRBJ2-2; 10 nucleotides align to TRBD1. V trimming: 8 bases; J trimming: 2 bases; junction bases outside the gene matches: 8. The V gene's germline CDR1 is ENHRY and CDR2 SYGVKD. CDR3 length: 16 amino acids. CDR3 loop: CAIRRQGATNTGELFF. CDR3 sequence (DNA): TGTGCCATCCGCCGACAGGGGGCAACCAACACCGGGGAGCTGTTTTTT.

This rearrangement joins TRBV7-1 to TRBJ1-4; the D gene is possibly TRBD1 (6 bases). TRBV7-1 carries the ORF label, with uncertain function. The CDR3 sequence is 14 residues long. V gave up 5 bases and J gave up 7 bases, with 14 bases separating them. DNA of the CDR3: TGTGCCAGCAGCACAGGGACGGGTCTTGAAAAACTGTTTTTT. The encoded protein is CASSTGTGLEKLFF.

This clonotype was seen a few times. This rearrangement joins TRBV12-3 or TRBV12-4 to TRBJ2-7; D is possibly TRBD2 (6 bases). V was shortened by 7 bases and J by 2 bases, with 12 bases between the two germline ends. The CDR3 is 13 residues long. The CDR3 bases are TGTGCCAGCATGGGGCGGGAAACCTACGAGCAGTACTTC. As protein: CASMGRETYEQYF.

This chain joins TRBV7-2 and TRBJ1-6; possibly TRBD1 for D (5 bases). Trimming left V 5 bases short and J 6 bases short, with 17 bases between. Germline CDR1 SGHTA, CDR2 FQGNSA. CDR3 length: 16 residues. CDR3 in amino acids: CASSRAGRGSNSPLHF. CDR3 coding DNA: TGTGCCAGCAGCCGAGCTGGTCGGGGCTCTAATTCACCCCTCCACTTT.

This clonotype was detected only a few times. The chain links TRBV9 to TRBJ1-1; no clear D gene. The CDR3 is 14 residues long. The V end lost 5 bases, the J end lost 1 base, and 12 bases lay between the germline ends. In germline, CDR1 is SGDLS, CDR2 YYNGEE. The CDR3 region is CASSLSGKNTEAFF. The CDR3 bases are TGTGCCAGCAGTTTGTCAGGAAAGAACACTGAAGCTTTCTTT.

This clonotype was detected many times. V usage is TRBV15 and J usage is TRBJ1-1; D remains ambiguous. The CDR3 consists of 12 residues. V lost 4 bases and J 11 bases, leaving 14 bases between the germline ends. The germline CDR1 and CDR2 sequences are LNHNV and YYDKDF (reference sequence). CDR3 nucleotide sequence: TGTGCCACCAGCACCTTCTTAGGTGAGGCTTTCTTT. It is translated as CATSTFLGEAFF.

The J gene is TRBJ1-5, the V gene TRBV7-9; TRBD1 might be the D (5 bases). V shed 2 bases and J shed 7 bases, with 18 bases lying between them. Germline CDR1 is SEHNR and CDR2 is FQNEAQ (reference sequence). CDR3 size: 16 residues. CDR3 nucleotide sequence: TGTGCCAGCAGCTTAAGGGGCAGGACCTACGAGCAGCCCCAGCATTTT. Translation: CASSLRGRTYEQPQHF.

Turning to this clonotype: Sequence at one end of the junction differs from germline and may be a read error. The rearrangement links TRBV7-9 to TRBJ2-2, with D perhaps TRBD2 (5 bases). The germline V gene encodes CDR1 SEHNR and CDR2 FQNEAQ (reference sequence). The CDR3 contains 15 residues. Here the CDR3 reads CASSSAATSTGELLF. The CDR3, as DNA: TGTGCCAGCAGCTCAGCGGCCACTTCCACCGGGGAGCTGCTTTTT.

This clonotype was counted between two and nine times. The chain employs TRBV12-3 or TRBV12-4 and TRBJ1-3, with D unclear. V was pared by 5 bases and J by 5 bases, with 10 bases between. The CDR3 spans 13 residues. CDR3 coding DNA: TGTGCCAGCAGTCTGGCCCGTAGAAACACCATATATTTT. Translation: CASSLARRNTIYF.

In this sample, this clonotype turned up many times. One junction end disagrees with the germline gene, perhaps due to a read error. The chain employs TRBV5-1 and TRBJ2-7; either TRBD1 or TRBD2 may fit D (5 bases each). The CDR3 consists of 11 residues. CDR1 is SGHRS and CDR2 is YFSETQ in the germline V gene. The CDR3 here is CASSLGREQYF. The CDR3, as DNA: TGTGCCAGCAGCCTGGGACGGGAGCAGTACTTC. Drawing the rest from reference TRBV5-1 and TRBJ2-7, the complete variable domain is KAGVTQTPRYLIKTRGQQVTLSCSPISGHRSVSWYQQTPGQGLQFLFEYFSETQRNKGNFPGRFSGRQFSNSRSEMNVSTLELGDSALYLCASSLGREQYFGPGTRLTVT.

In its sample, this clonotype was seen many times. The gene calls are TRBV7-9 and TRBJ2-2, with 7 bases lining up with TRBD2. J was trimmed by 7 bases and V by 3 bases; bases with no gene match: 2. The length of the CDR3 is 13 residues. Germline lookup yields CDR1 SEHNR and CDR2 FQNEAQ (reference sequence). CDR3 region: CASSFQRGGELFF. The CDR3 bases are TGTGCCAGCAGCTTCCAGCGGGGCGGGGAGCTGTTTTTT.

This clonotype was seen many times. V gene TRBV6-5 combines with J gene TRBJ2-7, with 7 bases aligning to TRBD1. CDR1 and CDR2 (germline): MNHEY, SVGAGI. After removal of 5 bases from V and 3 bases from J, the junction contained 10 bases not matched to a gene. The CDR3 is 15 residues long. The CDR3 loop is CASSVDRVSVYEQYF. The CDR3 DNA reads as TGTGCCAGCAGTGTCGACAGGGTATCTGTCTACGAGCAGTACTTC.

This rearrangement joins TRBV9 to TRBJ1-2, with D uncertain. Germline-derived CDR1 and CDR2 are SGDLS and YYNGEE. V gave up 4 bases and J gave up 12 bases, with 25 bases separating them. The CDR3 totals 15 residues. CDR3 in amino acids: CASSSLGSGPSGNTF. The CDR3 region has the DNA TGTGCCAGCAGCTCCCTAGGGAGTGGGCCCTCTGGAAACACCTTC.

At least ten counts were recorded for this clonotype. The CDR3 bases are TGTGCCAGCAGTGAATCAGGGACACCAAATCGTAACGAGCAGTACTTC. It specifies CASSESGTPNRNEQYF. The rearrangement joins TRBV25-1 to TRBJ2-7, with a tentative D call TRBD1 (6 bases). The CDR3 totals 16 residues. CDR1 is MGHDK, CDR2 SYGVNS, per germline. V gave up 1 base and J gave up 5 bases, with 18 bases separating them.

On this clonotype itself: No conserved phenylalanine or tryptophan ends this CDR3, so it is likely a read error. The chain employs TRBV7-8 and TRBJ2-7; 7 bases are a match to TRBD1. The germline gives CDR1 SGHVS, CDR2 FQNEAQ. This CDR3 is 15 amino acids long. The V gene end was trimmed by 3 bases and the J gene end by 1 base; junction bases not matched to a gene: 6. The CDR3 spells CASSFDRAYSYEQYS. The DNA of the CDR3 is TGTGCCAGCAGCTTTGACAGGGCATATTCCTACGAGCAGTACTCC.